This T cell receptor (beta chain) stems from a study of control samples from healthy donors and cancer patients. Germline CDR1 SGHAT, CDR2 FQNNGV. With 5 bases removed from V and 4 bases from J, the gap between germline ends came to 11 bases. The CDR3 loop spans 13 amino acids. Sequencing used immunoSEQ multiplex PCR; TCRdb keeps in-frame clones, though not all of them. The sample shows tens of thousands of clones, around nine tenths of them seen only once. This TCR came from a man in his sixties with colorectal cancer. V and J are TRBV11-2 and TRBJ1-2; tentatively, D is TRBD1 (5 bases). Sequenced: PBMCs. CDR3 nucleotide sequence: TGTGCCAGCAGCCTAGGGGAGAGCTATGGCTACACCTTC. Its protein is CASSLGESYGYTF.